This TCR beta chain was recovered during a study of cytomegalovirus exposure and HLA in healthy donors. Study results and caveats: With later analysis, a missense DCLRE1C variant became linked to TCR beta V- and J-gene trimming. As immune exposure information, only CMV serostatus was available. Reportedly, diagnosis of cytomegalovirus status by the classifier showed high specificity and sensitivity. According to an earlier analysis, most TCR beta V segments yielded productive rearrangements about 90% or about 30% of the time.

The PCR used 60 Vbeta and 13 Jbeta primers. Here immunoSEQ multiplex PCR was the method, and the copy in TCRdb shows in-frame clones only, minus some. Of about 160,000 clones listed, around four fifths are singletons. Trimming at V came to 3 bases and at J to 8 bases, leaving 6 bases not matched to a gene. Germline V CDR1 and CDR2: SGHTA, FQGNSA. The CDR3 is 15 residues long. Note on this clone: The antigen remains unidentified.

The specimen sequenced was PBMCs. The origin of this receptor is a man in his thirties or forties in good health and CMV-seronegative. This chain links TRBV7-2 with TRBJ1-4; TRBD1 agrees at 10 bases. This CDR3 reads CASSLPGQGFEKLFF. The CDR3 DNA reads TGTGCCAGCAGCTTGCCGGGACAGGGGTTCGAAAAACTGTTTTTT. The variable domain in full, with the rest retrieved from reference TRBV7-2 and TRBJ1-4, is GAGVSQSPSNKVTEKGKDVELRCDPISGHTALYWYRQSLGQGLEFLIYFQGNSAPDKSGLPSDRFSAERTGGSVSTLTIQRTQQEDSAVYLCASSLPGQGFEKLFFGSGTQLSVL.